The following is a TCR beta chain sequence with its context. This clonotype was counted only a few times. Which antigen it targets is not known. Qualities for individual bases were not recorded, and no much larger clone is one base off. Receptor libraries were prepared by 5' RACE. Sequenced on an Illumina HiSeq 2500. A second PCR of roughly 7 to 11 cycles was performed with a sample-barcoded 5' primer and a J-beta primer mix. A template-switch 5' adaptor carrying 12 random nucleotides introduced a unique molecular identifier onto each TCR beta cDNA molecule. At least 2.5 million CDR3-containing paired-end reads were obtained from each sample. First-strand cDNA was synthesized from all RNA with the Mint cDNA synthesis kit, primed by a TRBC-specific oligonucleotide. Following uracil-DNA glycosylase treatment, a first 18-cycle PCR with universal primers M1SS and BC2_uni_R was performed on all cDNA. Turning to the authors' computational methods: Each sample was normalized by randomly selecting 1 million high-quality reads, each carrying a distinct molecular identifier. Instead of being binned into consensus sequences, reads with shared molecular identifiers were discarded. MiTCR, with a Q25 quality threshold and the strictest error-elimination algorithm, was used for CDR3 identification, clonotype clustering and error correction. A nonparametric unseen species model using Euler transformation provided a lower-bound estimate of total TCR beta diversity. Through fastp at Q25 and MiXCR, TCRdb rebuilt clones from the public reads, retaining in-frame beta chains. Identical CDR3 proteins give one entry, which carries the most common genes and DNA. These V and J calls rely on TCRdb rather than the paper's analysis. The sample data list 750,000 to 950,000 distinct CDR3 sequences, and 53% of these were observed just once. The ten largest clonotypes hold roughly two fifths of the sample.

This specimen belongs to a study of blood T cells in healthy people across ages (dated by TCRdb to between 2015 and 2017). Regarding the complete study: In model experiments, roughly one uniquely barcoded TCR beta cDNA molecule per two T cells was captured by template switching. Using deep sequencing normalized with unique cDNA molecular identifiers, the study measured how TCR beta repertoire diversity changes with age. Four age groups were formed from the donors: young (average approximately 15 years), middle-aged (approximately 39), aged (around 68) and long-lived (more than 75). To avoid experimental bias, donors of different ages were randomly spread across the sequencing lanes. Two additional independent replicas of 1 million unique cDNA reads from the same blood draw were analyzed for two donors (one aged 18 to 29 and one aged 80 or older).

Summary of the overall study and its limitations: Estimates of total diversity based on one million sequenced T cells were considered lower bounds and underestimates. Observed TCR beta diversity per million T cells fell roughly linearly with age, and a significant reduction was already apparent by age around 40. Bulk unsorted PBMC profiling prevented conclusive comparison of naive and antigen-experienced compartments. There was a strong correlation between observed TCR beta diversity and the percentage of naive T cells measured by flow cytometry. The long-lived group showed more naive CD4+ T cells, fewer expanded clones and increased TCR diversity than the aged group, suggesting age selection. Because donor CMV infection status was unknown, age-related changes in expanded clonotypes were potentially confounded.

V is pared back by 4 bases and J by 2 bases, with 10 bases lying between the germline termini. CDR1 SGHRS and CDR2 YFSETQ are derived from the germline V gene. From the cysteine through the phenylalanine, the CDR3 covers 13 amino acids. Only the CDR3 part of the read is kept: 39 bases, read in frame from the first base. The donors were roughly 39 Caucasian individuals from Russia, aged 6 to 90 years, who were systemically healthy. Each donor gave about 11 milliliters of peripheral blood, drawn into EDTA-treated Vacutainer tubes. Ficoll-Paque density-gradient centrifugation was used to isolate PBMCs, with at least 6.5 million per sample. Trizol reagent was used to extract total RNA from PBMCs, with at least 5.5 micrograms per sample. Naive CD45RAhigh/CD27high T cell percentages were measured by flow cytometry on a PBMC aliquot from every donor.

The source is a man older than 75 in good health. The chain links TRBV5-1 with TRBJ2-7; the D gene is perhaps TRBD2, on 5 matching bases. The sequenced sample consisted of blood. The CDR3 reads CASSPGSTYEQYF. Read as DNA, the sequence is TGCGCCAGCAGCCCGGGATCTACCTACGAGCAGTACTTC.